These 8 T cell receptor beta chains originate from one sample sequenced in a study of OX40 agonist ivuxolimab in advanced cancers. Assay used: immunoSEQ multiplex PCR; TCRdb lists only in-frame clones, some missing. The table lists tens of thousands of clones, roughly 90% of them singletons. The source was CD4+ or CD8+ T cells sorted from blood, collected in a trial of the OX40 agonist ivuxolimab. The receptors stem from an adult with an advanced solid tumor such as melanoma, head and neck, liver or kidney cancer.

CDR3: CASSAQGGADEAFF. In DNA, the CDR3 is TGTGCCAGCAGCGCTCAAGGGGGCGCCGATGAAGCTTTCTTT. The V and J genes are TRBV7-9 and TRBJ1-1; TRBD1 matches at 7 bases. CDR3 size: 14 residues. Per germline, CDR1 SEHNR and CDR2 FQNEAQ (reference sequence). V lost 5 bases to trimming and J lost 7 bases; unmatched junction nucleotides: 10.

The rearrangement uses TRBV15 and TRBJ1-3; D is possibly TRBD1 (5 bases). The ends were cut back, 3 bases at V and 0 bases at J, with 9 bases in the middle. The CDR3 runs to 15 residues. The germline V gene encodes CDR1 LNHNV and CDR2 YYDKDF (reference sequence). The CDR3 DNA sequence: TGTGCCACCAGCAGCCCAGGGTCCTCTGGAAACACCATATATTTT. Translating gives CATSSPGSSGNTIYF.

This rearrangement joins TRBV7-3 to TRBJ2-1; 7 bases line up with TRBD2. The V and J ends lost 5 bases and 7 bases, in that order; junction bases with no gene match: 8. CDR3 size: 14 residues. CDR1 is SGHTA, CDR2 FQGTGA, per germline. The CDR3, as DNA: TGTGCCAGCAGCCAAGCCGGGACTACTAATGAGCAGTTCTTC. It is translated as CASSQAGTTNEQFF.

The J gene is TRBJ2-3, the V gene TRBV7-2; D possibly corresponds to TRBD2 (7 bases). CDR3 length: 18 residues. Germline values: CDR1 SGHTA, CDR2 FQGNSA. Between the trimmed V and J ends, which lost 2 bases and 0 bases, there was a span of 18 bases. The CDR3 reads CASSLINRGGRSTDTQYF. The CDR3 DNA follows: TGTGCCAGCAGCTTAATTAATAGGGGGGGACGAAGCACAGATACGCAGTATTTT.

The chain couples TRBV5-5 to TRBJ2-2, with TRBD1 matching over 7 bases. V lost 2 bases, J lost 3 bases, and 1 base stayed unmatched. Germline CDR1 SGHKS, CDR2 YYEKEE (reference sequence). The CDR3 sequence is 14 residues long. CDR3 nucleotides: TGTGCCAGCAGCTTTACAGGGGACACCGGGGAGCTGTTTTTT. Its protein product is CASSFTGDTGELFF.

This sequence joins TRBV19 and TRBJ1-4; unclear D gene. Trimming took off 3 bases at V and 0 bases at J, with 11 bases between the two ends. Germline values: CDR1 LNHDA, CDR2 SQIVND (reference sequence). This CDR3 has 16 amino acids. CDR3 region: CASSMEALTTNEKLFF. The DNA for the CDR3 is TGTGCCAGTAGTATGGAAGCCCTTACAACTAATGAAAAACTGTTTTTT.

This clone was counted a few times. The CDR3 DNA reads as TGTGTCGCAGGGGCCAGCACTGAAGCTTTCTTT. It is translated as CVAGASTEAFF. The chain has TRBV19 and TRBJ1-1, with a tentative D call TRBD1 (6 bases). Germline lookup yields CDR1 LNHDA and CDR2 SQIVND (reference sequence). The length of the CDR3 is 11 residues.

This CDR3 is CAISGGDYEQYF. The CDR3 coding sequence is TGTGCCATCAGTGGTGGGGACTACGAGCAGTACTTC. The J gene is TRBJ2-7, the V gene TRBV10-3; D is unclear. The germline V gene has CDR1 ENHRY and CDR2 SYGVKD. The CDR3 totals 12 residues. V was clipped by 4 bases and J by 3 bases, with 7 bases between them.